This is a list of T cell receptor beta chains from one sample in a study of stem cell transplantation in POMP-related autoinflammatory disease. Using immunoSEQ multiplex PCR, the repertoire was profiled, and TCRdb retains in-frame clones only, with some absent. The table shows some 68,000 clones, with roughly 91% occurring only once. Specimen: CD4+ T cells from PBMCs, collected after stem cell transplantation. Every receptor here comes from a human patient with POMP-related autoinflammation and immune dysregulation (PRAID). Certain T cells may be donor cells from the graft. CDR3s include the opening cysteine and the closing phenylalanine or tryptophan. A D gene is named only where the DNA matches it firmly. Expanded clones are given a class, and other clones once, few, many or no size at all.

>TRBV18|TRBJ1-6|.|TRBD1
CASSPHGQGVSPLHF
TGTGCCAGCTCACCTCACGGACAGGGGGTCTCACCCCTCCACTTT
>TRBV5-1|TRBJ2-2|.|.
CASNQDGANTGELFF
TGCGCCAGCAACCAGGACGGCGCGAACACCGGGGAGCTGTTTTTT
>TRBV6-1|TRBJ1-2|.|.
CASSEFWLRGYGYTF
TGTGCCAGCAGTGAATTTTGGCTGAGGGGCTATGGCTACACCTTC
>TRBV5-4|TRBJ2-5|few|.
CASSLGTEQETQYF
TGTGCCAGCAGCTTGGGTACAGAACAAGAGACCCAGTACTTC
>TRBV19|TRBJ1-2|.|.
CATLTSAVWPFHGYTF
TGTGCCACTCTCACGAGTGCAGTCTGGCCTTTCCATGGCTACACCTTC
>TRBV28|TRBJ2-7|once|.
CASSTPGTARREQYF
TGTGCCAGCAGTACCCCCGGGACCGCAAGGCGCGAGCAGTACTTC
>TRBV2|TRBJ2-7|few|.
CARSYEQYF
TGTGCCCGTAGCTACGAGCAGTACTTC
>TRBV4-1|TRBJ1-5|.|.
CASSHSGGPRHF
TGCGCCAGCAGCCACAGCGGCGGCCCCAGGCATTTT
>TRBV30|TRBJ2-7|.|.
CAWSVRWGNEQYF
TGTGCCTGGAGCGTCAGGTGGGGGAACGAGCAGTACTTC
>TRBV19|TRBJ2-1|.|.
CASSPLSSPSDNEQFF
TGTGCCAGTAGTCCCTTAAGCTCACCGAGCGACAATGAGCAGTTCTTC
>TRBV6-5|TRBJ1-1|.|.
CASRRRGLMLNEAFF
TGTGCCAGCAGGAGGAGAGGCCTGATGTTGAATGAAGCTTTCTTT
>TRBV7-3|TRBJ2-7|.|.
CASSLGGAKSYEQYF
TGTGCCAGCAGCTTAGGAGGGGCCAAATCCTACGAGCAGTACTTC
>TRBV10-1|TRBJ2-3|.|.
CASSERGARTDTQYF
TGCGCCAGCAGTGAGCGGGGGGCCCGAACAGATACGCAGTATTTT
>TRBV5-4|TRBJ2-6|.|.
CASSSPGRGSGANVLTF
TGTGCCAGCAGCTCTCCGGGACGGGGCTCTGGGGCCAACGTCCTGACTTTC
>TRBV28|TRBJ1-1|.|.
CASSEHGKMNTEAFF
TGTGCCAGCAGCGAACACGGGAAAATGAACACTGAAGCTTTCTTT
>TRBV12-5|TRBJ2-3|.|.
CASGLLPGDGTDTQYF
TGTGCTAGTGGTTTGCTCCCAGGGGACGGCACAGATACGCAGTATTTT
>TRBV15|TRBJ1-2|.|TRBD1
CATSADRGRDYGYTF
TGTGCCACCAGCGCGGACAGGGGGAGGGACTATGGCTACACCTTC
>TRBV6-5|TRBJ1-6|.|.
CASSQGRYNSPLHF
TGTGCCAGCAGCCAGGGACGGTATAATTCACCCCTCCACTTT
>TRBV6-5|TRBJ1-1|.|TRBD1
CASSQQGRTEAFF
TGTGCCAGCAGTCAACAGGGGAGGACTGAAGCTTTCTTT
>TRBV10-1|TRBJ2-3|.|TRBD2
CASSGVAGSADTQYF
TGCGCCAGCAGTGGGGTAGCGGGATCAGCAGATACGCAGTATTTT
>TRBV9|TRBJ1-5|.|.
CASSVRGDRNQPQHF
TGTGCCAGCAGCGTGAGGGGCGACAGGAATCAGCCCCAGCATTTT
>TRBV6-1|TRBJ2-2|.|.
CASSAGQIRDTGELFF
TGTGCCAGCAGTGCTGGGCAGATCCGTGACACCGGGGAGCTGTTTTTT
>TRBV4-1|TRBJ2-3|.|TRBD2
CASSQDGRRSDTQYF
TGCGCCAGCAGCCAAGACGGGAGGAGGTCAGATACGCAGTATTTT
>TRBV10-3|TRBJ1-2|.|.
CAIKDGGYTF
TGTGCCATCAAGGATGGTGGCTACACCTTC
>TRBV7-3|TRBJ2-2|.|TRBD2
CASSSSPAAGAYGELFF
TGTGCCAGCAGCTCCAGCCCCGCGGCGGGAGCTTACGGGGAGCTGTTTTTT
>TRBV9|TRBJ2-2|.|TRBD1
CASSSGQGASGELFF
TGTGCCAGCAGCTCCGGACAGGGGGCCTCCGGGGAGCTGTTTTTT
>TRBV6-2/TRBV6-3|TRBJ1-3|few|TRBD1
CASSYSRQGGNTIYF
TGTGCCAGCAGTTACTCGAGACAGGGAGGAAACACCATATATTTT
>TRBV9|TRBJ2-1|.|TRBD2
CASSVRGLDSNEQFF
TGTGCCAGCAGCGTCCGGGGACTAGATAGCAATGAGCAGTTCTTC
>TRBV10-3|TRBJ2-7|few|.
CAISQILGKAYEQYF
TGTGCCATCAGTCAAATACTAGGCAAAGCCTACGAGCAGTACTTC
>TRBV6-5|TRBJ2-7|few|TRBD1
CASTGNRGLTYEQYF
TGTGCCAGCACCGGTAACAGGGGGCTTACCTACGAGCAGTACTTC
>TRBV28|TRBJ1-1|.|TRBD1
CASSPLQGMDTEAFF
TGTGCCAGCAGTCCTTTACAGGGGATGGACACTGAAGCTTTCTTT
>TRBV9|TRBJ2-3|.|TRBD1
CASSVAGTGLNTQYF
TGTGCCAGCAGCGTAGCAGGGACAGGGCTGAATACGCAGTATTTT
>TRBV24-1|TRBJ2-1|.|.
CATSDLSSGYDEQFF
TGTGCCACCAGTGATTTATCATCGGGGTACGATGAGCAGTTCTTC
>TRBV5-1|TRBJ2-3|.|.
CASSLALHPDTQYF
TGCGCCAGCAGCTTGGCCCTCCACCCAGATACGCAGTATTTT
>TRBV2|TRBJ1-1|few|.
CASSNPYNTEAFF
TGTGCCAGCAGTAACCCATATAACACTGAAGCTTTCTTT
>TRBV20-1|TRBJ1-5|.|.
CSASGRYSNQPQHF
TGCAGTGCTAGTGGCAGATATAGCAATCAGCCCCAGCATTTT
>TRBV2|TRBJ2-5|.|.
CASSDQQVVETQYF
TGTGCCAGCAGTGATCAACAGGTGGTAGAGACCCAGTACTTC
>TRBV4-1|TRBJ1-5|.|.
CASSQVPSYSNQPQHF
TGCGCCAGCAGCCAAGTCCCCAGCTATAGCAATCAGCCCCAGCATTTT
>TRBV29-1|TRBJ2-1|.|.
CSVREGGYNEQFF
TGCAGCGTACGTGAAGGGGGCTACAATGAGCAGTTCTTC
>TRBV20-1|TRBJ2-1|once|TRBD2
CSARGLAGQFF
TGCAGTGCTAGGGGACTAGCGGGGCAGTTCTTC
>TRBV4-2|TRBJ2-3|.|.
CASSQEQAVITDTQYF
TGTGCCAGCAGCCAAGAGCAAGCGGTTATCACAGATACGCAGTATTTT
>TRBV10-1|TRBJ1-2|.|.
CASSDSPGYTF
TGCGCCAGCAGTGACAGCCCTGGCTACACCTTC
>TRBV5-6|TRBJ2-3|.|.
CASSFVGRRDTDTQYF
TGTGCCAGCAGCTTCGTCGGCAGGAGGGACACAGATACGCAGTATTTT
>TRBV2|TRBJ1-1|few|TRBD1
CASSLRQGGAEAFF
TGTGCCAGCAGCCTCAGACAGGGCGGCGCTGAAGCTTTCTTT
>TRBV30|TRBJ2-5|.|.
CAWSVLPPETQYF
TGTGCCTGGAGTGTGCTTCCCCCGGAGACCCAGTACTTC
>TRBV7-2|TRBJ2-3|.|TRBD2
CASSLALLAGSQDTQYF
TGTGCCAGCAGCTTAGCGCTCCTAGCGGGGTCGCAGGATACGCAGTATTTT
>TRBV5-1|TRBJ1-1|.|TRBD1
CASSLQGARNTEAFF
TGCGCCAGCAGCTTGCAGGGGGCAAGGAACACTGAAGCTTTCTTT
>TRBV5-4|TRBJ2-6|.|.
CASSLGPHSGANVLTF
TGTGCCAGCAGCTTAGGCCCCCACTCTGGGGCCAACGTCCTGACTTTC
>TRBV7-6|TRBJ2-7|.|TRBD1
CASSFADRGIDEQYF
TGTGCCAGCAGCTTCGCCGACAGGGGTATAGACGAGCAGTACTTC
>TRBV5-1|TRBJ2-3|.|.
CASSLRTANADTQYF
TGCGCCAGCAGCCTTCGGACAGCCAACGCGGATACGCAGTATTTT
>TRBV6-5|TRBJ1-5|.|TRBD1
CASSRTGYSNQPQHF
TGTGCCAGCAGTCGGACAGGGTATAGCAATCAGCCCCAGCATTTT
>TRBV19|TRBJ2-5|.|TRBD2
CASSMVSGSQETQYF
TGTGCCAGTAGTATGGTGAGCGGGAGCCAAGAGACCCAGTACTTC
>TRBV7-9|TRBJ1-2|.|.
CASSLMGGEPPYGYTF
TGTGCCAGCAGCTTGATGGGGGGGGAACCACCCTATGGCTACACCTTC
>TRBV2|TRBJ1-5|.|TRBD1
CASGTGGNQPQHF
TGTGCCAGCGGGACAGGCGGCAATCAGCCCCAGCATTTT
>TRBV13|TRBJ1-2|few|TRBD1
CASSRGGALGYTF
TGTGCCAGCAGCCGAGGGGGCGCGTTAGGCTACACCTTC
>TRBV4-1|TRBJ2-7|.|TRBD2
CASSQVPPSGSYEQYF
TGCGCCAGCAGCCAAGTACCCCCTAGCGGCTCCTACGAGCAGTACTTC